In this sample, the clone carrying this TCR beta chain turned up once. What it recognizes is unknown. CDR1 and CDR2 from the germline V gene are DFQATT and SNEGSKA (reference sequence). The germline V and J ends were trimmed by 0 bases and 3 bases, with 14 bases remaining between them. CDR3 length equals 16 residues. The sample belongs to a study of blood T cells in healthy people across ages. Study-wide context: Capture by template switching was about one barcoded beta molecule per two T cells.

The amount of total RNA extracted per sample was at least 6 micrograms. Study-wide results and caveats: The long-lived group displayed more naive CD4+ cells, plus higher diversity, than the aged donors did.

Then a second PCR, running about 6 to 11 cycles, was carried out with a sample-barcoded 5' primer and a J-beta primer mix. Each sample provided no less than 2.5 million CDR3-containing paired-end reads. TCRdb redid the calling of the 5' RACE reads with MiXCR, one entry per CDR3 protein. This table has about a million distinct CDR3 sequences, roughly two fifths appearing once. The receptor comes from a man younger than 35 in good health. Sequencing input: blood. The chain uses TRBV20-1 and TRBJ2-2; tentatively, D is TRBD1 (6 bases). The CDR3 protein is CSARDWHRVDTGELFF. As DNA, the CDR3 is TGCAGTGCTAGAGATTGGCACAGGGTGGACACCGGGGAGCTGTTTTTT.